This T cell receptor (beta chain) was captured in a study of blood T cell repertoires in COVID-19 (dated by TCRdb to the early 2020s). A note on the overall study: The collaborator samples originated in the United States, Italy and Spain and spanned the acute and convalescent phases of COVID-19. The material from the prospective study consisted of cDNA or gDNA derived from T cells, B-cell-depleted T cells, or PBMCs. Subjects who had been exposed to COVID-19, were actively infected with it, or had recovered from it provided the deeply sampled blood TCRbeta repertoires that made up the dataset. The repertoires were made available in a free public database intended to serve as a resource for research on the immune response to SARS-CoV-2. The samples were drawn from the first 160 participants of the ongoing ImmuneRACE study and from 1,200 or so subjects provided by 6 global collaborators. The sample metadata nearly always contained a de-identified subject ID, COVID-19 status, age in years and sex. Where HLA class I and class II types were available, the types were taken from metadata supplied by the sample provider, not from assay-based typing. Findings and caveats that apply to the study as a whole: Clinical and demographic metadata were provided uncurated, with the amount varying by source and participant.

V is pruned by 3 bases and J by 1 base, leaving 3 bases of the junction without a gene match. The CDR3 goes from the cysteine to the phenylalanine over 14 residues. Left in the record is the CDR3 DNA by itself, 42 bases read in frame from the first base. CDR1 and CDR2 were assigned from the germline V gene as SGHDT and YYEEEE. A word on this clone: Its antigen specificity is not known. No much larger clone is present one base from it, and per-base qualities are unavailable.

TCRbeta CDR3 regions were amplified from genomic DNA by means of the immunoSEQ Assay, a bias-controlled multiplex PCR. For the original study's pipeline: The number of nucleated cells in each sample was estimated from the amplification of reference gene primers within the assay. Sequence reads were collapsed and filtered to measure the absolute abundance of every unique TCRbeta CDR3 rearrangement. For each sample, productive Simpson clonality was calculated as the square root of Simpson's diversity index over productive rearrangements. TCRdb obtained this table from immuneACCESS and retained in-frame rearrangements with V and J assigned. These tables miss some clones; where compared with another copy, unresolved V genes account for less than half of the shortfall, and the remainder is unexplained. Clone size and V and J calls were adopted from that table, with D and trimming inferred from the DNA. The sample table lists about 270,000 clones, around 90% of them with a count of one. The ten largest clones take up over 3.5% of the sample.

Participants in the prospective study were aged roughly 18 to 89 years, lived in over 20 United States geographic areas, and enrolled through a virtual design. To assign participants to cohorts, the prospective study relied on clinical history that participants themselves reported in a screening survey and a study questionnaire. In the prospective study, mobile phlebotomists collected whole blood, serum and a nasopharyngeal or oropharyngeal swab from each participant. Over a roughly two-month period, participants in the prospective study had the option of providing additional blood draws and questionnaires. Blood samples from the prospective study were shipped frozen or at room temperature prior to DNA extraction.

This receptor was identified in a woman in her 30s with acute COVID-19. The rearranged segments are TRBV5-6 and TRBJ1-2, with 7 bases matching TRBD1. The material sequenced was PBMCs or T cells enriched from blood (not recorded which). The DNA sequence is as follows: TGTGCCAGCAGCTACGACAGGGATAACTATGGCTACACCTTC. Translated, this gives CASSYDRDNYGYTF.